This is a list of T cell receptor beta chains from one sample in a study of radiotherapy plus CTLA-4 blockade in lung cancer. Clones were sequenced by immunoSEQ multiplex PCR, and TCRdb holds only the in-frame ones, with some missing. Of some 90,000 clones in the sample, about 90% were seen once. Sequenced material: peripheral blood, taken from a patient treated with radiotherapy plus ipilimumab. The receptors here all came from a human donor with non-small cell lung cancer who had a partial response to radiotherapy plus ipilimumab. Both conserved end residues are part of each CDR3. D genes are given only for firm matches. A clone size is listed for some rows: how often the clone was seen (once, few, many), or a class if it is expanded.

>NA|14|TRBJ1-3|NA|TRBV6-1
TGTGCCAGCAGCCTGGACAGTTCTGGAAACACCATATATTTT
CASSLDSSGNTIYF
>NA|14|TRBJ1-4|NA|TRBV5-1
TGCGCCAGCAGCTGGGGGCCTATTAATGAAAAACTGTTTTTT
CASSWGPINEKLFF
>NA|14|TRBJ2-3|NA|TRBV7-2
TGTGCCAGCAGCTTGGGCCCAAGCACAGATACGCAGTATTTT
CASSLGPSTDTQYF
>NA|15|TRBJ2-7|NA|TRBV2
TGTGCCAGCAGCCTAGAGGGGGACGCTTCCTACGAGCAGTACTTC
CASSLEGDASYEQYF
>NA|15|TRBJ2-1|TRBD2|TRBV7-2
TGTGCCAGCAGCCCGCAAGGACTAGCGGGTAGAGAGCAGTTCTTC
CASSPQGLAGREQFF
>few|17|TRBJ2-1|TRBD2|TRBV5-8
TGTGCCAGCAGCCTAACCGGGACTAGCGGGGCCCAAGCAGGGCAGTTCTTC
CASSLTGTSGAQAGQFF
>NA|14|TRBJ1-2|NA|TRBV5-1
TGCGCCAGCAGCTCGGGTGGACTCAACTATGGCTACACCTTC
CASSSGGLNYGYTF
>few|14|TRBJ1-1|NA|TRBV19
TGTGCCAGTAGCCCCGGACAGCCGAACACTGAAGCTTTCTTT
CASSPGQPNTEAFF
>NA|16|TRBJ1-5|NA|TRBV7-9
TGTGCCAGCAGCAGAGGATCACCATACCGCAATCAGCCCCAGCATTTT
CASSRGSPYRNQPQHF
>NA|14|TRBJ1-2|NA|TRBV7-8
TGTGCCAGCAGCCAGGACAGCCTTAACTATGGCTACACCTTC
CASSQDSLNYGYTF
>NA|12|TRBJ1-5|NA|TRBV2
TGTGCCAGCCGACTTTTCGAGGAGCCCCAGCATTTT
CASRLFEEPQHF
>NA|15|TRBJ1-1|NA|TRBV13
TGTGCCAGCAGCCTATTGCGGGGGGAGGGGACTGAAGCTTTCTTT
CASSLLRGEGTEAFF
>NA|18|TRBJ1-4|NA|TRBV27
TGTGCCAGCAGTTTATCTCAAGGTGGCAGGATAAATAATGAAAAACTGTTTTTT
CASSLSQGGRINNEKLFF
>NA|16|TRBJ2-3|TRBD2|TRBV15
TGTGCCACCAGCAGAGATCCTAGCGGGAGTGGAGATACGCAGTATTTT
CATSRDPSGSGDTQYF
>NA|14|TRBJ2-5|TRBD2|TRBV5-1
TGCGCCAGCATGACTGGGACTAGCGGTGAGACCCAGTACTTC
CASMTGTSGETQYF
>NA|16|TRBJ2-5|TRBD2|TRBV5-1
TGCGCCAGCTCCCTCGGCACTAGCGGGAGTGAAGAGACCCAGTACTTC
CASSLGTSGSEETQYF
>NA|11|TRBJ1-4|NA|TRBV19
TGTGCCAGTAGTCTTTCTGAAAAACTGTTTTTT
CASSLSEKLFF
>NA|12|TRBJ2-1|TRBD2|TRBV18
TGTGCCAGCTCCCGTACTAGCGATGAGCAGTTCTTC
CASSRTSDEQFF
>NA|15|TRBJ2-1|TRBD1|TRBV27
TGTGCCAGCAGTTTTACAGGGGGCAGCTACAATGAGCAGTTCTTC
CASSFTGGSYNEQFF
>NA|14|TRBJ1-6|NA|TRBV27
TGTGCCAGCACGGGGTTGGCCAGTTTTTCACCCCTCCACTTT
CASTGLASFSPLHF
>NA|13|TRBJ2-7|NA|TRBV11-2
TGTGCCAGCAGCTTATATCTAGAGGGCGAGCAGTACTTC
CASSLYLEGEQYF
>once|15|TRBJ2-1|NA|TRBV7-2
TGTGCCAGCAGCTTAGCCTCGAGCTCCTACAATGAGCAGTTCTTC
CASSLASSSYNEQFF
>many|15|TRBJ2-1|TRBD2|TRBV19
TGTGCCAGTAGTATAGGTAATAGCGGGTCCAATGAGCAGTTCTTC
CASSIGNSGSNEQFF
>NA|11|TRBJ1-5|NA|TRBV2
TGTGCCAGCAGTACAAATCAGCCCCAGCATTTT
CASSTNQPQHF
>NA|15|TRBJ1-3|NA|TRBV28
TGTGCCAGCAGTTTAGGACAGCTCTCTGGAAACACCATATATTTT
CASSLGQLSGNTIYF
>NA|18|TRBJ2-1|TRBD2|TRBV4-1
TGCGCCAGCAGCCGGGGGACTAGCGGGAGCATTTCCTACAATGAGCAGTTCTTC
CASSRGTSGSISYNEQFF
>NA|17|TRBJ2-1|TRBD2|TRBV7-3
TGTGCCAGCAGCTTAGGGACTAGCGGGAGGGGTTACAATGAGCAGTTCTTC
CASSLGTSGRGYNEQFF
>NA|17|TRBJ2-6|NA|TRBV27
TGTGCCAGCAGTCCACCCCCCCTAGTGTCTGGGGCCAACGTCCTGACTTTC
CASSPPPLVSGANVLTF
>NA|17|TRBJ2-1|TRBD2|TRBV27
TGTGCCAGCAGTCCCCGACTAGCGGGGAGCTCCTACAATGAGCAGTTCTTC
CASSPRLAGSSYNEQFF
>NA|16|TRBJ2-3|TRBD2|TRBV29-1
TGCAGCGTTGAATCTCGGCTAGCGGGAAGCACAGATACGCAGTATTTT
CSVESRLAGSTDTQYF
>NA|12|TRBJ1-2|NA|TRBV28
TGTGCCGCAAGGGCTCTAGCGGATGGCTACACCTTC
CAARALADGYTF
>NA|17|TRBJ2-7|TRBD1|TRBV6-1
TGTGCCAGCAGTGACCGGCCAACCGGGACAGGGAGGGTCGAGCAGTACTTC
CASSDRPTGTGRVEQYF
>NA|13|TRBJ2-5|TRBD2|TRBV2
TGTGCCAGCAGCGTGGGGGGGCAAGAGACCCAGTACTTC
CASSVGGQETQYF
>NA|14|TRBJ2-7|TRBD2|TRBV19
TGTGCCAGTAGTGTCCGGGGGGGCCCCTACGAGCAGTACTTC
CASSVRGGPYEQYF
>NA|16|TRBJ2-3|TRBD1|TRBV6-5
TGTGCCAGCAGTTCGTACAGGGGGCGACGCACAGATACGCAGTATTTT
CASSSYRGRRTDTQYF
>NA|17|TRBJ2-1|TRBD2|TRBV5-6
TGTGCCAGCAGTTCCCTCCTACTAGCGGGAGATAGGAATGAGCAGTTCTTC
CASSSLLLAGDRNEQFF
>NA|15|TRBJ2-7|TRBD1|TRBV28
TGTGCCAGCAGCCCTGGACAGGGGATTATCTACGAGCAGTACTTC
CASSPGQGIIYEQYF
>few|13|TRBJ1-2|TRBD1|TRBV6-5
TGTGCCAGCAGTTTTACAGGGGAAGGTGGCTACACCTTC
CASSFTGEGGYTF
>NA|14|TRBJ2-5|TRBD1|TRBV27
TGTGCCAGCAGCATTGGGACAGGCAAAGAGACCCAGTACTTC
CASSIGTGKETQYF
>NA|14|TRBJ2-5|NA|TRBV10-2
TGCGCCACCTTAGGTGGGGGCGTGGGAGAGACCCAGTACTTC
CATLGGGVGETQYF
>NA|12|TRBJ1-2|NA|TRBV5-4
TGTGCCAGCAGCTTGGACAGGTCCGGCTACACCTTC
CASSLDRSGYTF